Shown below are 24 T cell receptor beta chains from a single sample sequenced in a study of beta chain features in type 1 diabetes. Study-wide results and caveats: Moderate yet significant TCRB CDR3 shortening was seen in Type 1 diabetes patients in all four CD4+ subsets.

What was sequenced were expressed TCRB transcripts, since all of the isolated RNA had been reverse transcribed. The repertoire was sequenced with immunoSEQ multiplex PCR; TCRdb's copy has only in-frame clones and lacks some. The sample lists under 300,000 clones; approximately 14% were seen once. No antigens are known for them. The sample comprised naive CD4+ T cells from blood. Source of these receptors: a man aged 30 to 45 with type 1 diabetes.

The chain is built from TRBV5-1 and TRBJ2-5; 10 bases match TRBD2. This CDR3 is 14 amino acids long. Unmatched junction bases numbered 3, after V lost 3 bases and J lost 4 bases. The germline CDR1 and CDR2 sequences are SGHRS and YFSETQ. The CDR3 coding sequence is TGCGCCAGCAGCTCTGCTAGCGGGGGAGAGACCCAGTACTTC. Translating gives CASSSASGGETQYF.

In its sample, this clone was seen a few times. The CDR3 reads CASSVASSGREETQYF. The CDR3 DNA sequence: TGTGCCAGCAGCGTAGCTTCTAGCGGGAGGGAAGAGACCCAGTACTTC. V usage is TRBV9 and J usage is TRBJ2-5, with 12 bases matching TRBD2. The CDR3 has 16 amino acids. Per the germline V gene, CDR1 is SGDLS and CDR2 is YYNGEE. Trimming took 0 bases from V and 3 from J; bases not matched to a gene: 3.

This chain uses TRBV5-4 with TRBJ2-2; 8 nucleotides line up with TRBD1. CDR3 length: 14 amino acids. V shed 7 bases, J shed 4 bases, and the junction held 6 bases outside the gene matches. CDR1 is SGHNT and CDR2 is YYREEE in the germline V gene (reference sequence). The CDR3 region has the DNA TGTGCCAGCTCAGGGGGCGCGGGCACCGGGGAGCTGTTTTTT. Translating gives CASSGGAGTGELFF.

The rearrangement uses TRBV14 and TRBJ2-7; D is uncertain. The CDR3 runs 14 residues. Germline CDR1 SGHDN, CDR2 FVKESK. V lost 1 base and J 0 bases, leaving 7 bases between the germline ends. The CDR3 loop reads CASSQGRFSYEQYF. CDR3 in DNA: TGTGCCAGCAGCCAAGGGCGGTTCTCCTACGAGCAGTACTTC.

The V and J genes are TRBV4-1 and TRBJ2-6; 11 bases align to TRBD1. Trimming at V came to 4 bases and at J to 9 bases, leaving 8 bases not matched to a gene. The CDR3 consists of 16 residues. Germline lookup yields CDR1 MGHRA and CDR2 YSYEKL. The CDR3 region has the DNA TGCGCCAGCAGCCTTGGACAGGGGGCCAACTTCAACGTCCTGACTTTC. Translation gives CASSLGQGANFNVLTF.

This clone was counted a few times. The chain is built from TRBV28 and TRBJ2-7; TRBD2 aligns across 8 bases. Germline V gene lookup returns CDR1 MDHEN and CDR2 SYDVKM. The V segment lost 5 bases and the J segment 4 bases; nucleotides outside the gene matches: 10. The CDR3 totals 15 residues. The chain's CDR3 is CASSPPGGVVYEQYF. In DNA, the CDR3 is TGTGCCAGCAGTCCACCCGGGGGGGTCGTATACGAGCAGTACTTC.

The rearrangement uses TRBV9 and TRBJ2-3; 8 nucleotides line up with TRBD2. The J segment lost 4 bases and the V segment lost 0 bases, leaving 10 bases of the junction unmatched. CDR1 and CDR2 from the germline V gene are SGDLS and YYNGEE. The CDR3 contains 17 residues. The CDR3 is CASSVASQREYADTQYF. For the CDR3, the DNA is TGTGCCAGCAGCGTAGCCTCCCAGCGGGAGTATGCAGATACGCAGTATTTT.

This clone was observed a few times. The chain is built from TRBV6-6 and TRBJ2-7; 10 bases are shared with TRBD1. The V gene end was trimmed by 5 bases and the J gene end by 6 bases; junction bases not matched to a gene: 13. The germline gives CDR1 MNHNY, CDR2 SVGAGI (reference sequence). The CDR3 covers 16 residues. Written as DNA, the CDR3 is TGTGCCAGCAGTCAGGGGACAGGGGAATACGTTCGCGAGCAGTACTTC. Translation gives CASSQGTGEYVREQYF.

The rearrangement uses TRBV6-6 and TRBJ2-2, with D hard to call. Trimming removed 2 bases from V and 3 bases from J, with 7 bases in between. Germline V gene sequence: CDR1 MNHNY, CDR2 SVGAGI (reference sequence). The CDR3 runs to 14 residues. CDR3 sequence: CASSYPSDTGELFF. DNA for the CDR3: TGTGCCAGCAGTTACCCTTCGGACACCGGGGAGCTGTTTTTT.

This clone turned up a few times. The chain employs TRBV7-2 and TRBJ2-7; 12 nucleotides align to TRBD2. Trimming cost V 5 bases and J 5 bases; bases outside gene matches: 7. The CDR3 covers 15 residues. From germline, CDR1 is SGHTA and CDR2 FQGNSA. CDR3 loop: CASSLGLAGWNEQYF. The CDR3 nucleotides are TGTGCCAGCAGCCTCGGACTAGCGGGATGGAACGAGCAGTACTTC.

The chain links TRBV4-1 to TRBJ2-1; no definite D call. CDR1 MGHRA and CDR2 YSYEKL come from the germline V gene. The CDR3 length is 14 residues. Trimming removed 1 base at V and 8 bases at J, with 12 bases between. This CDR3 is CASSQVLPRDEQFF. CDR3 coding DNA: TGCGCCAGCAGCCAAGTCCTCCCCCGTGATGAGCAGTTCTTC.

The table lists this clone with a few counts. The chain employs TRBV11-2 and TRBJ2-3; 8 bases are a match to TRBD1. After removal of 3 bases from V and 6 bases from J, the junction contained 11 bases not matched to a gene. In germline, CDR1 is SGHAT, CDR2 FQNNGV. CDR3 length: 16 amino acids. CDR3 bases: TGTGCCAGCAGCTTGGTTCGGACAGGGCTTGGGGATACGCAGTATTTT. Protein: CASSLVRTGLGDTQYF.

A few counts support this clone. This chain's CDR3 is CASSIDRGKGTQYF. The CDR3 DNA reads as TGTGCCAGTAGTATCGACAGGGGAAAGGGGACCCAGTACTTC. The rearrangement links TRBV19 to TRBJ2-5; 8 nucleotides line up with TRBD1. This CDR3 is built from 14 residues. Per the germline V gene, CDR1 is LNHDA and CDR2 is SQIVND (reference sequence). The trim removed 3 bases at V and 7 bases at J, leaving 7 bases unmatched.

This clone turned up a few times. V is TRBV7-9 and J is TRBJ1-1; D uncertain. Trimming removed 1 base at V and 5 bases at J, with 8 bases between. In germline, CDR1 is SEHNR, CDR2 FQNEAQ (reference sequence). This CDR3 comprises 13 residues. CDR3 bases: TGTGCCAGCAGCTTAGAAGAGCGAACTGAAGCTTTCTTT. Protein sequence: CASSLEERTEAFF.

The rearrangement uses TRBV28 and TRBJ2-2, with 7 bases that match TRBD2. CDR1 is MDHEN and CDR2 is SYDVKM in the germline V gene. Trimming removed 9 bases from V and 0 bases from J; junction bases left unmatched: 7. This CDR3 spans 15 amino acids. This CDR3 is CASSTGGSNTGELFF. The CDR3 DNA reads as TGTGCCAGTTCAACGGGGGGATCGAACACCGGGGAGCTGTTTTTT. The whole variable domain, filled in from reference TRBV28 and TRBJ2-2, reads DVKVTQSSRYLVKRTGEKVFLECVQDMDHENMFWYRQDPGLGLRLIYFSYDVKMKEKGDIPEGYSVSREKKERFSLILESASTNQTSMYLCASSTGGSNTGELFFGEGSRLTVL.

This clone has only a few counts. An end of the junction does not agree with germline; a read error may underlie this. V usage is TRBV7-7 and J usage is TRBJ2-5; D is unclear. The CDR3 length is 15 residues. CDR1 and CDR2 from the germline V gene are SSHAT and FNYEAQ (reference sequence). The CDR3 bases are TGTGCTAGCAGCCAGGATCCAGAGTCACAAGAGACCCAGTACTTC. Translation gives CASSQDPESQETQYF.

This clone was seen a few times. The CDR3 reads CASSLGGDSSGSTDTQYF. The DNA for the CDR3 is TGCGCCAGCAGCTTAGGGGGAGACTCTAGCGGGAGCACAGATACGCAGTATTTT. V and J are TRBV5-1 and TRBJ2-3, with TRBD2 identical over 8 bases. Germline CDR1 reads SGHRS; CDR2 reads YFSETQ. V lost 2 bases to trimming and J lost 0 bases; unmatched junction nucleotides: 11. This CDR3 region has 18 residues. The full variable domain, with the rest looked up from reference TRBV5-1 and TRBJ2-3, is KAGVTQTPRYLIKTRGQQVTLSCSPISGHRSVSWYQQTPGQGLQFLFEYFSETQRNKGNFPGRFSGRQFSNSRSEMNVSTLELGDSALYLCASSLGGDSSGSTDTQYFGPGTRLTVL.

The rearrangement links TRBV18 to TRBJ2-1; 11 nucleotides line up with TRBD2. The CDR3 extends over 15 amino acids. The germline V gene has CDR1 KGHSH and CDR2 LQKENI. J lost 8 bases, V lost 3 bases, and 6 bases had no gene match. CDR3 nucleotides: TGTGCCAGCTCACCGGTTCTAGCGGGAGGCTATGAGCAGTTCTTC. Translated: CASSPVLAGGYEQFF.

This chain uses TRBV7-2 with TRBJ2-7; 7 bases match TRBD1. This CDR3 is 15 amino acids long. Trimming took 6 bases from V and 2 from J; bases not matched to a gene: 10. Germline V gene sequence: CDR1 SGHTA, CDR2 FQGNSA. CDR3 DNA: TGTGCCAGCAGGTCCGGGACAGCGTTAACCTACGAGCAGTACTTC. This codes for CASRSGTALTYEQYF.

The chain's CDR3 is CASSLSGRAPNEQFF. The CDR3 bases are TGCGCCAGCAGCTTGAGCGGGAGGGCCCCAAATGAGCAGTTCTTC. This chain joins TRBV5-1 and TRBJ2-1, with 10 bases lining up with TRBD2. The CDR3 has 15 amino acids. V trimming: 1 base; J trimming: 7 bases; junction bases outside the gene matches: 5. CDR1 and CDR2 from the germline V gene are SGHRS and YFSETQ.

The chain uses TRBV7-9 and TRBJ2-2; tentative D call: TRBD1 (6 bases). V was cut by 6 bases and J by 1 base, with 9 bases left in between. Looked up from germline, CDR1 is SEHNR and CDR2 is FQNEAQ (reference sequence). The CDR3 has 14 residues. CDR3 sequence: CASRRTVNTGELFF. The CDR3 DNA reads TGTGCCAGCAGGAGGACAGTGAACACCGGGGAGCTGTTTTTT.

The V gene is TRBV19, the J gene TRBJ1-1, with TRBD1 as a possible D gene (6 bases). Trimming cost V 7 bases and J 1 base, with 10 bases left between them. The CDR3 extends over 13 amino acids. CDR1 and CDR2 from the germline V gene are LNHDA and SQIVND (reference sequence). CDR3: CASTGAPNTEAFF. Written as DNA, the CDR3 is TGTGCCAGTACAGGGGCCCCGAACACTGAAGCTTTCTTT.

This clone was seen a few times. The V and J genes are TRBV5-1 and TRBJ1-1, with TRBD1 matching 9 bases. The length of the CDR3 is 15 residues. V dropped 4 bases and J dropped 0; count of bases not matched to a gene: 4. Per the germline V gene, CDR1 is SGHRS and CDR2 is YFSETQ. CDR3 protein: CASSPGDRVNTEAFF. The DNA for the CDR3 is TGCGCCAGCAGCCCTGGGGACAGGGTGAACACTGAAGCTTTCTTT.

This chain links TRBV6-1 with TRBJ1-5; the D is unclear. Trimming shortened V by 2 bases and J by 5 bases, and 7 bases separated the two germline ends. This CDR3 is built from 13 residues. The germline CDR1 and CDR2 sequences are MNHNS and SASEGT. The CDR3, as DNA: TGTGCCAGCAGTGAACGGGTCGATCAGCCCCAGCATTTT. Amino acid sequence: CASSERVDQPQHF.